This is a list of T cell receptor beta chains from one sample in a study of cytomegalovirus exposure and HLA in healthy donors. This table comes from immunoSEQ multiplex PCR, and its TCRdb copy is limited to in-frame clones, with some not included. The repertoire holds approximately 140,000 clones, with around three quarters as singletons. The source material was PBMCs. These TCRs come from a woman aged 45-60 years in good health and CMV-seronegative. The CDR3 runs from the conserved cysteine through the conserved F or W. The D gene is left open where the match is weak. Where a row states a size, it is once, few, many or the class of an expanded clone; other rows omit it.

D gene,clone size,J gene,V gene,CDR3 DNA,CDR3 protein
TRBD1,few,TRBJ2-5,TRBV9,TGTGCCAGCAGCCCGTGGACCAGGGGGTACGGCGAGACCCAGTACTTC,CASSPWTRGYGETQYF
TRBD1,.,TRBJ1-5,TRBV4-1,TGCGCCAGCAGCCAAGACGTAACAGGGGCCGATAGCAATCAGCCCCAGCATTTT,CASSQDVTGADSNQPQHF
.,.,TRBJ2-2,TRBV7-5,TGTGCCAGAAGCTCCGTGATCAGATACCGGGAGGGCCGGTGCACCGGGGAGCTGTTTTTT,CARSSVIRYREGRCTGELFF
TRBD2,.,TRBJ2-7,TRBV19,TGTGCCAGTAGTATAGGTCCAGTAGTGCGGGAGACTACCTACGAGCAGTACTTC,CASSIGPVVRETTYEQYF
.,once,TRBJ2-2,TRBV30,TGTGCCTGGAGTGTACTTATAGCGAACACCGGGGAGCTGTTTTTT,CAWSVLIANTGELFF
.,.,TRBJ1-2,TRBV7-2,TGTGCCAGCAGCTTAGGGGTTCGGGGGGGGAATGGCTACACCTTC,CASSLGVRGGNGYTF
.,.,TRBJ1-3,TRBV28,TGTGCCAGCAGTTCAATCGACCAGGGGAACTCTGGAAACACCATATATTTT,CASSSIDQGNSGNTIYF
TRBD1,.,TRBJ2-6,TRBV29-1,TGCAGCGTTGAGGGACAGTCGGGCGGCGTCCTGACTTTC,CSVEGQSGGVLTF
.,once,TRBJ2-3,TRBV5-1,TGCGCCAGCAGTTACTCGCCTCCCCCAGATACGCAGTATTTT,CASSYSPPPDTQYF
.,.,TRBJ1-5,TRBV29-1,TGCAGCGTAGTTTGGCAGGGTAGCAATCAGCCCCAGCATTTT,CSVVWQGSNQPQHF
TRBD2,.,TRBJ2-3,TRBV13,TGTGCCAGCAGCCCGAAGACCGGGACTAGTAGATCTAGCACAGATACGCAGTATTTT,CASSPKTGTSRSSTDTQYF
TRBD1,.,TRBJ1-3,TRBV7-2,TGTGCCAGCAGCTCCACAGGGGTTGGAAACACCATATATTTT,CASSSTGVGNTIYF
.,.,TRBJ2-2,TRBV19,TGTGCCAGTAGTATAGGTCCAGTCAACACCGGGGAGCTGTTTTTT,CASSIGPVNTGELFF
TRBD1,.,TRBJ1-1,TRBV10-3,TGTGCCATCAGGGACAGGGGGCCCGGCACTGAAGCTTTCTTT,CAIRDRGPGTEAFF
TRBD2,.,TRBJ2-2,TRBV5-4,TGTGCCAGCAGCTTGACGGGAGGGACCGGGGAGCTGTTTTTT,CASSLTGGTGELFF
.,.,TRBJ2-1,TRBV15,TGTGCCACCAGCAGGGAGGGGAGGGGGGTTTACAATGAGCAGTTCTTC,CATSREGRGVYNEQFF
.,.,TRBJ2-7,TRBV11-1,TGTGCCAGCACTGAAGAGGTTCGGAGTCCTACCTACGAGCAGTACTTC,CASTEEVRSPTYEQYF
TRBD2,.,TRBJ2-1,TRBV6-5,TGTGCCAGCAGTTACCCCGGGACTAGCGGTTACAATGAGCAGTTCTTC,CASSYPGTSGYNEQFF
.,.,TRBJ2-7,TRBV6-1,TGTGCCAGCAGCGGGACATCCGAAGTCTACGAGCAGTACTTC,CASSGTSEVYEQYF
.,once,TRBJ2-1,TRBV6-5,TGTGCCAGCAGTTACGGGGACAAACACGGCAATGAGCAGTTCTTC,CASSYGDKHGNEQFF
.,.,TRBJ1-1,TRBV28,TGTGCCAGCAGTGAACTCTACAGGGCCGTGAACACTGAAGCTTTCTTT,CASSELYRAVNTEAFF
TRBD2,.,TRBJ2-1,TRBV13,TGTGCCAGCAGTTATAGGGGGAGGCGGGAGGGCCACAATGAGCAGTTCTTC,CASSYRGRREGHNEQFF
.,.,TRBJ2-3,TRBV7-2,TGTGCCAGCAGCTTAGCGAAGCTAGCGTTTAGCACAGATACGCAGTATTTT,CASSLAKLAFSTDTQYF
TRBD1,few,TRBJ1-4,TRBV5-1,TGCGCCAGCAGCTCCGGACAGGGTAATGAAAAACTGTTTTTT,CASSSGQGNEKLFF
.,.,TRBJ1-1,TRBV4-1,TGCGCCAGCAGCCATGTAACTAACACTGAAGCTTTCTTT,CASSHVTNTEAFF
TRBD1,.,TRBJ2-7,TRBV5-1,TGCGCCAGCAGCCCCGGGGACAGGAACTCCTACGAGCAGTACTTC,CASSPGDRNSYEQYF
.,.,TRBJ1-2,TRBV5-6,TGTGCCAGCACCGAAGGACATTTTAACTATGGCTACACCTTC,CASTEGHFNYGYTF